One sample yielded the 19 T cell receptor beta chains listed below, sequenced in a study of cytomegalovirus exposure and HLA in healthy donors. The primer mix had 60 Vbeta and 13 Jbeta primers. Repertoires were generated with immunoSEQ multiplex PCR, while TCRdb's copy carries only in-frame clones and drops some. The sample consists of about 140,000 clones, roughly 78% of them appearing once. What was sequenced was PBMCs. These receptors came from a man younger than 40 in good health.

This clone has more than one count but fewer than ten. The V gene is TRBV6-1, the J gene TRBJ1-1; D gene unclear. Trimming took 4 bases from V and 8 from J, leaving 11 bases between them. The CDR3 runs to 12 residues. Germline loops: CDR1 MNHNS, CDR2 SASEGT. This CDR3 reads CASSGYSTEAFF. DNA for the CDR3: TGTGCCAGCAGTGGGTACTCGACAGAAGCTTTCTTT.

The gene calls are TRBV7-6 and TRBJ2-3, with TRBD2 matching 8 bases. The trim removed 2 bases at V and 5 bases at J, leaving 3 bases unmatched. CDR3 length equals 14 residues. CDR1 is SGHVS and CDR2 is FNYEAQ in the germline V gene. The CDR3 protein is CASSLSLAGDTQYF. The DNA for the CDR3 is TGTGCCAGCAGCTTATCCCTAGCGGGAGATACGCAGTATTTT.

This chain links TRBV4-3 with TRBJ2-7, with 10 bases lining up with TRBD2. Germline trimming cut 4 bases from V and 6 bases from J; bases unmatched to any gene: 9. Germline CDR1 reads LGHNA; CDR2 reads YSLEER. This CDR3 contains 15 residues. CDR3 nucleotide sequence: TGCGCCAGCAGCCCAGCTAGCGGGAGCCCCCTCGAGCAGTACTTC. Protein: CASSPASGSPLEQYF.

V gene TRBV11-2 combines with J gene TRBJ2-1, with 7 bases identical to TRBD1. From germline, CDR1 is SGHAT and CDR2 FQNNGV. The junction had 5 bases not matched to a gene; V was cut back by 2 bases and J by 1 base. This CDR3 has 16 amino acids. This chain's CDR3 is CASSLMSGGSYNEQFF. The CDR3 nucleotides are TGTGCCAGCAGCTTAATGTCAGGGGGTTCCTACAATGAGCAGTTCTTC. The whole variable domain, filled in from reference TRBV11-2 and TRBJ2-1, reads EAGVAQSPRYKIIEKRQSVAFWCNPISGHATLYWYQQILGQGPKLLIQFQNNGVVDDSQLPKDRFSAERLKGVDSTLKIQPAKLEDSAVYLCASSLMSGGSYNEQFFGPGTRLTVL.

This chain links TRBV7-6 with TRBJ1-4; 8 nucleotides match TRBD1. Germline V gene sequence: CDR1 SGHVS, CDR2 FNYEAQ. The CDR3 is made up of 17 amino acids. Trimming took 4 bases from V and 2 from J; bases not matched to a gene: 9. CDR3 DNA: TGTGCCAGCAGCTACAGGACAGGGCCCTCGACTAATGAAAAACTGTTTTTT. It translates to CASSYRTGPSTNEKLFF.

V is TRBV7-3 and J is TRBJ2-7, with TRBD1 identical over 10 bases. The CDR3 covers 13 residues. Germline V lookup: CDR1 SGHTA, CDR2 FQGTGA. V shed 8 bases and J 6 bases; nucleotides not matched to a gene: 7. In DNA, the CDR3 is TGTGCCAGCGCTAGACAGGGGGCGGGCGAGCAGTACTTC. Amino acids: CASARQGAGEQYF.

The rearrangement joins TRBV7-9 to TRBJ2-3; possible D gene TRBD1, 5 bases. CDR3 length: 15 amino acids. Trimming took 5 bases from V and 4 from J, leaving 16 bases between them. CDR1 and CDR2 (germline): SEHNR, FQNEAQ (reference sequence). The CDR3 loop is CASSAGATEPDTQYF. For the CDR3, the DNA is TGTGCCAGCAGCGCTGGGGCAACCGAACCAGATACGCAGTATTTT.

The rearrangement joins TRBV28 to TRBJ2-4; 8 bases align to TRBD2. The CDR3 loop spans 18 amino acids. Looked up from germline, CDR1 is MDHEN and CDR2 is SYDVKM. Trimming at V came to 2 bases and at J to 0 bases, leaving 9 bases not matched to a gene. CDR3 DNA sequence: TGTGCCAGCAGTTTACCCATCTCTCTAGCGGGAGCCAAAAACATTCAGTACTTC. This codes for CASSLPISLAGAKNIQYF.

This clone turned up a few times. One base away lies a much larger clone, so this may be a sequencing read error. The chain links TRBV4-1 to TRBJ2-1, with 9 bases fitting TRBD2. J gave up 4 bases and V 4 bases, and 11 bases lay outside the gene matches. Per germline, CDR1 MGHRA and CDR2 YSYEKL. The CDR3 totals 17 residues. CDR3 residues: CASSPGGGAGGYNEQFF. For the CDR3, the DNA is TGCGCCAGCAGCCCTGGTGGGGGAGCGGGAGGATACAATGAGCAGTTCTTC.

The chain is built from TRBV11-2 and TRBJ2-7; D call uncertain. Trimming removed 4 bases from V and 2 bases from J, with 3 bases in between. CDR1 SGHAT and CDR2 FQNNGV come from the germline V gene. The CDR3 runs 11 residues. CDR3 loop: CASSSAYEQYF. The CDR3 DNA follows: TGTGCCAGCAGCTCCGCCTACGAGCAGTACTTC.

As concerns this clone: An end of the junction does not agree with germline; a read error may underlie this. This sequence joins TRBV6-1 and TRBJ1-1; D unclear. The CDR3 runs 13 residues. From germline, CDR1 is MNHNS and CDR2 SASEGT. As DNA, the CDR3 is TGTGCCGGCAGTCCCAGAGGGAACACTGAAGCTTTCTTT. Its translation: CAGSPRGNTEAFF.

This rearrangement joins TRBV4-1 to TRBJ1-1; tentative D call: TRBD1 (6 bases). Trimming took off 1 base at V and 1 base at J, with 10 bases between the two ends. The CDR3 runs 15 residues. CDR1 is MGHRA, CDR2 YSYEKL, per germline. This CDR3 reads CASSQVATGNTEAFF. CDR3 DNA sequence: TGCGCCAGCAGCCAAGTTGCGACAGGGAACACTGAAGCTTTCTTT.

This clone was detected a few times. This sequence joins TRBV10-1 and TRBJ1-1, with D perhaps TRBD1 (5 bases). Germline V CDR1 and CDR2: WNHNN, SYGVQD (reference sequence). Trimming left V 3 bases short and J 7 bases short, with 12 bases between. CDR3 length equals 13 residues. As DNA, the CDR3 is TGCGCCAGCAGTGAAACCAGGGTAGGTGAAGCTTTCTTT. It yields the protein CASSETRVGEAFF.

This clone was seen only a few times. The V gene is TRBV6-4, the J gene TRBJ2-2; weak D call: TRBD1 (6 bases). CDR1 MRHNA and CDR2 SNTAGT come from the germline V gene. The CDR3 extends over 13 amino acids. The V gene lost 5 bases and the J gene lost 7 bases, with 11 bases spanning the gap. The CDR3 here is CASSSQGSGELFF. DNA of the CDR3: TGTGCCAGCAGTTCCCAGGGGAGCGGGGAGCTGTTTTTT.

DNA for the CDR3: TGTGCCAGTAGTATATTACGGGAGGGGGACAATGAGCAGTTCTTC. Its translation is CASSILREGDNEQFF. This chain links TRBV19 with TRBJ2-1, with 8 bases matching TRBD2. Germline V lookup: CDR1 LNHDA, CDR2 SQIVND (reference sequence). CDR3 length equals 15 residues. Germline trimming cut 2 bases from V and 5 bases from J; bases unmatched to any gene: 5.

In the case of this clone: The same CDR3 also results from other DNA sequences found in this sample. V is TRBV9 and J is TRBJ2-2, with 7 positions matching TRBD1. Losses at the gene ends were 2 bases for V and 1 base for J; bases not matched to a gene: 2. The CDR3 length is 15 residues. The germline V gene has CDR1 SGDLS and CDR2 YYNGEE. The CDR3 loop reads CASSVGTVNTGELFF. The CDR3 DNA sequence: TGTGCCAGCAGCGTTGGGACAGTGAACACCGGGGAGCTGTTTTTT.

In its sample, this clone was seen a few times. The chain couples TRBV9 to TRBJ1-4; 8 nucleotides agree with TRBD1. The CDR3 has 14 residues. Germline V gene lookup returns CDR1 SGDLS and CDR2 YYNGEE. V trimming: 2 bases; J trimming: 7 bases; junction bases outside the gene matches: 4. CDR3 loop: CASSVRQGSEKLFF. CDR3 DNA: TGTGCCAGCAGCGTTCGACAGGGGAGTGAAAAACTGTTTTTT.

The chain employs TRBV9 and TRBJ2-2; D possibly corresponds to TRBD1 (6 bases). The CDR3 runs to 14 residues. Deletions cut 6 bases from V and 4 bases from J, with 13 bases between. Germline V gene data show CDR1 as SGDLS and CDR2 as YYNGEE. The CDR3 is CASNRDTATGELFF. The CDR3 nucleotides read TGTGCCAGCAACAGGGACACAGCCACCGGGGAGCTGTTTTTT.

CDR3 region: CASSQGQLGRDIQYF. The CDR3 bases are TGTGCCAGCAGCCAGGGACAGCTAGGAAGGGACATTCAGTACTTC. The genes are TRBV27 and TRBJ2-4, with 7 bases identical to TRBD1. Germline loops: CDR1 MNHEY, CDR2 SMNVEV (reference sequence). The CDR3 is 15 residues long. Unmatched junction bases numbered 13, after V lost 6 bases and J lost 8 bases.